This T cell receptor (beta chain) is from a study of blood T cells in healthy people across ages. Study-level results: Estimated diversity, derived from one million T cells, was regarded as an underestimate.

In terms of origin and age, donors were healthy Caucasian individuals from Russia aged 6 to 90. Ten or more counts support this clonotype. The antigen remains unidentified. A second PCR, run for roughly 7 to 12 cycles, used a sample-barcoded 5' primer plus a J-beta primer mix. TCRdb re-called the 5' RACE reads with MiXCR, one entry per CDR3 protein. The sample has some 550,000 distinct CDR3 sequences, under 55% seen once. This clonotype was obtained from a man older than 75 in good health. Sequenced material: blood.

The CDR3 loop reads CASTWERGGNSSSYNEQFF. The DNA of the CDR3 is TGTGCCAGCACCTGGGAGCGGGGGGGAAACTCCTCCTCCTACAATGAGCAGTTCTTC. The V gene is TRBV6-5, the J gene TRBJ2-1; 10 nucleotides match TRBD2. In germline, CDR1 is MNHEY, CDR2 SVGAGI. The V gene end was trimmed by 7 bases and the J gene end by 0 bases; junction bases not matched to a gene: 15. The CDR3 is 19 residues long.